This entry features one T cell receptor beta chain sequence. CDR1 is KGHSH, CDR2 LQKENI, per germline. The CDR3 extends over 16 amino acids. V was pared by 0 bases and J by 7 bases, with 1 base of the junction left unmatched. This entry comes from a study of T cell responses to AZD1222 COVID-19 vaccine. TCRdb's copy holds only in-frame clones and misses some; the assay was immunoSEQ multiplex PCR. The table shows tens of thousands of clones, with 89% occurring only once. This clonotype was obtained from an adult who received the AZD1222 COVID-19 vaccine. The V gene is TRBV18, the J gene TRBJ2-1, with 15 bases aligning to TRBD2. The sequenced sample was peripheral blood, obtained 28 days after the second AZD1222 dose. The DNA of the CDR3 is TGTGCCAGCTCACCACCGGGGACTAGCGGGAGGAATGAGCAGTTCTTC. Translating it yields CASSPPGTSGRNEQFF.